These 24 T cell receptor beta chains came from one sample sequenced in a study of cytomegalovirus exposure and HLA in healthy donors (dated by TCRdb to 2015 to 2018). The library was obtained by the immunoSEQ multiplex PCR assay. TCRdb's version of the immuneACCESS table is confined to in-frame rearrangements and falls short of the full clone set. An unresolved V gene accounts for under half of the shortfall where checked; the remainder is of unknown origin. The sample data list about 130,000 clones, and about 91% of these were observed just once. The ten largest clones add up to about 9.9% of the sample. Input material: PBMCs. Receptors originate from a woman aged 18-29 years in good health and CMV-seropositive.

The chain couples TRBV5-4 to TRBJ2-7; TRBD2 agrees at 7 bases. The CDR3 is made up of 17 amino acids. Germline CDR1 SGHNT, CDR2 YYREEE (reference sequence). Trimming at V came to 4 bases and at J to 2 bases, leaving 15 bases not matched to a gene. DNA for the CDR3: TGTGCCAGCAGCGGGACGGGAAGTATGGGGGGGGCCTACGAGCAGTACTTC. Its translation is CASSGTGSMGGAYEQYF.

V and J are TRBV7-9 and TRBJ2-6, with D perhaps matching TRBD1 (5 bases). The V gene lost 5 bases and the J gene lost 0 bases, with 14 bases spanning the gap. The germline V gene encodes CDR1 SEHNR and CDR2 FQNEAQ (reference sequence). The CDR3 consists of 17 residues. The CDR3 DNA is TGTGCCAGCAGCCCGGACATACTACCCTCTGGGGCCAACGTCCTGACTTTC. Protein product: CASSPDILPSGANVLTF. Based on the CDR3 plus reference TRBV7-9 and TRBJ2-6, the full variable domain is DTGVSQNPRHKITKRGQNVTFRCDPISEHNRLYWYRQTLGQGPEFLTYFQNEAQLEKSRLLSDRFSAERPKGSFSTLEIQRTEQGDSAMYLCASSPDILPSGANVLTFGAGSRLTVL.

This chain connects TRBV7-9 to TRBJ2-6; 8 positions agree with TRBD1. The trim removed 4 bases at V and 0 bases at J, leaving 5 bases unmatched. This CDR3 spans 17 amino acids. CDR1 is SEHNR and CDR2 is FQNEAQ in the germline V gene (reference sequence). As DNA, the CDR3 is TGTGCCAGCAGCTCGGACAGGGACAGCTCTGGGGCCAACGTCCTGACTTTC. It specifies CASSSDRDSSGANVLTF. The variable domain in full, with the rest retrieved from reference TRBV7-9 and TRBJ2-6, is DTGVSQNPRHKITKRGQNVTFRCDPISEHNRLYWYRQTLGQGPEFLTYFQNEAQLEKSRLLSDRFSAERPKGSFSTLEIQRTEQGDSAMYLCASSSDRDSSGANVLTFGAGSRLTVL.

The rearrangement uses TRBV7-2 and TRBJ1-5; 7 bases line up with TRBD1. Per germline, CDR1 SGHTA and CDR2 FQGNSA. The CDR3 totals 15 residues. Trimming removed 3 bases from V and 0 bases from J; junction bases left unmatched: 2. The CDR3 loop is CASSFGTVSNQPQHF. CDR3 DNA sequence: TGTGCCAGCAGCTTCGGGACAGTTAGCAATCAGCCCCAGCATTTT.

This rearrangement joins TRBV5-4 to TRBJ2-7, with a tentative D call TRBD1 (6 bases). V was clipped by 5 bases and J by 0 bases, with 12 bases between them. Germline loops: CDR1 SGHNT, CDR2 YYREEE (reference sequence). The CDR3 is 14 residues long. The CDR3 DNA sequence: TGTGCCAGCAGTGAGGGGGTGGACTCCTACGAGCAGTACTTC. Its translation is CASSEGVDSYEQYF.

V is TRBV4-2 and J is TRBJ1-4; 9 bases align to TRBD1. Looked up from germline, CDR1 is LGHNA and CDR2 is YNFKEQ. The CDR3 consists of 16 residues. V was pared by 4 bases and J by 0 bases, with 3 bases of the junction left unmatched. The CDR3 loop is CASSLGQGTTNEKLFF. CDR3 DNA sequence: TGTGCCAGCAGCCTGGGACAGGGAACAACTAATGAAAAACTGTTTTTT.

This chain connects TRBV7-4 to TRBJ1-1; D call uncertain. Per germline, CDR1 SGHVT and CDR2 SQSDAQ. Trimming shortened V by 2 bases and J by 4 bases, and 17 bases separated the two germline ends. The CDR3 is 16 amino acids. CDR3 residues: CASSLSQLKSSTEAFF. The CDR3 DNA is TGTGCCAGCAGCTTAAGCCAGCTGAAGTCTAGCACTGAAGCTTTCTTT.

CDR3 region: CASSFWRESQPQHF. The CDR3 DNA is TGTGCCAGCAGTTTTTGGAGGGAGTCGCAGCCCCAGCATTTT. The genes are TRBV28 and TRBJ1-5; no clear D gene. Trimming took 3 bases from V and 7 from J, leaving 13 bases between them. The CDR3 sequence is 14 residues long. Germline loops: CDR1 MDHEN, CDR2 SYDVKM. Complete variable domain (other parts from reference TRBV28 and TRBJ1-5): DVKVTQSSRYLVKRTGEKVFLECVQDMDHENMFWYRQDPGLGLRLIYFSYDVKMKEKGDIPEGYSVSREKKERFSLILESASTNQTSMYLCASSFWRESQPQHFGDGTRLSIL.

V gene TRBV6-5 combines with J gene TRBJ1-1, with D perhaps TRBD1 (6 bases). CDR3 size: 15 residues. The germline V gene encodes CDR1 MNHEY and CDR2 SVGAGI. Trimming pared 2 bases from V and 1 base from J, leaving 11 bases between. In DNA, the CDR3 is TGTGCCAGCAGTTACGGGGGCACAGGGAACACTGAAGCTTTCTTT. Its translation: CASSYGGTGNTEAFF.

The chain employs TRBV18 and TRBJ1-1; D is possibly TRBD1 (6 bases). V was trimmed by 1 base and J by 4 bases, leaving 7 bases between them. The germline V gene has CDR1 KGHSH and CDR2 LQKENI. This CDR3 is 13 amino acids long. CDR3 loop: CASSPRGGTEAFF. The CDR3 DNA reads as TGTGCCAGCTCACCACGAGGGGGCACTGAAGCTTTCTTT.

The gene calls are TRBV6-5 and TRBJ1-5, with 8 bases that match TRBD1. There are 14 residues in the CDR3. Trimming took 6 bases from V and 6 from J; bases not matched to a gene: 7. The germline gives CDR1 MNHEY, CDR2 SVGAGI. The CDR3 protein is CASSRTGFRQPQHF. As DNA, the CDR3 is TGTGCCAGCAGCCGGACAGGGTTCCGTCAGCCCCAGCATTTT.

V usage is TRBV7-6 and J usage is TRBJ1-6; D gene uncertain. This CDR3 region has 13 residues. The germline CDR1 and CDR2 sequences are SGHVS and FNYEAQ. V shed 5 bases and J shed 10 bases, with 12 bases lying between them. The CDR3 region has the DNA TGTGCCAGCAGCCCACCACGAGGATCACCCCTCCACTTT. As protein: CASSPPRGSPLHF.

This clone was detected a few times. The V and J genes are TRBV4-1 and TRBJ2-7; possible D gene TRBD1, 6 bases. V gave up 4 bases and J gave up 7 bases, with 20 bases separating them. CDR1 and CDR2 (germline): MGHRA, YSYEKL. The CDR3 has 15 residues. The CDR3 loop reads CASSPRQVTSGEQYF. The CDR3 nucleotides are TGCGCCAGCAGCCCCCGACAGGTAACATCGGGGGAGCAGTACTTC.

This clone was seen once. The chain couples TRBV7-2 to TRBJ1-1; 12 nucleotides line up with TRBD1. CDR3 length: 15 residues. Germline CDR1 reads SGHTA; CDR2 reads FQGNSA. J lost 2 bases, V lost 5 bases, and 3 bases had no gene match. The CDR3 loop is CASSPGTGGNTEAFF. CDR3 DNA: TGTGCCAGCAGCCCAGGGACAGGGGGCAACACTGAAGCTTTCTTT.

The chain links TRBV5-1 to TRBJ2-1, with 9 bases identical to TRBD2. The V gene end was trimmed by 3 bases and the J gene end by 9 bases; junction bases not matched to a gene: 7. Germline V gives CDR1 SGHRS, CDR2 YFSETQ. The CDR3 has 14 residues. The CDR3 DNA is TGCGCCAGCAGCTACCAAGCGGGGGGCGGTGAGCAGTTCTTC. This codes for CASSYQAGGGEQFF.

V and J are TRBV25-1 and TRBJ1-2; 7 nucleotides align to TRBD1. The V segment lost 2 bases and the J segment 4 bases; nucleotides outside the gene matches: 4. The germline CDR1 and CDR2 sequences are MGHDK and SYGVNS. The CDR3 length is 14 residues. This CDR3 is CASSEPDRVYGYTF. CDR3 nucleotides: TGTGCCAGCAGTGAACCAGACAGGGTCTATGGCTACACCTTC.

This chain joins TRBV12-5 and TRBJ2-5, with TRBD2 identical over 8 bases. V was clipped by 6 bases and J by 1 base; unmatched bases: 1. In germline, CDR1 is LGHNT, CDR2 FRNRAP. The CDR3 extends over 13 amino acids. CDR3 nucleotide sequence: TGTGCTAGTGGACGGGGGGGCCAAGAGACCCAGTACTTC. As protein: CASGRGGQETQYF.

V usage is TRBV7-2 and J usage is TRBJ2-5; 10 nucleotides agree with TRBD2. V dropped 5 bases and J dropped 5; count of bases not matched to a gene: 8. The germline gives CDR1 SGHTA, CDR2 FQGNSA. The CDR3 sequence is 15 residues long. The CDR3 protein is CASSPSGGALETQYF. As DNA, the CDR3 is TGTGCCAGCAGCCCAAGCGGGGGGGCCCTGGAGACCCAGTACTTC.

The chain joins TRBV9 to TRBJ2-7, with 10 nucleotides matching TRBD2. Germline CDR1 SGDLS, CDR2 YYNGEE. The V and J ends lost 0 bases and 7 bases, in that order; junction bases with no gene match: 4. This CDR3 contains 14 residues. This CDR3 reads CASSVEAGGREQYF. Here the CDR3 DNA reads TGTGCCAGCAGCGTAGAAGCGGGGGGGCGGGAGCAGTACTTC.

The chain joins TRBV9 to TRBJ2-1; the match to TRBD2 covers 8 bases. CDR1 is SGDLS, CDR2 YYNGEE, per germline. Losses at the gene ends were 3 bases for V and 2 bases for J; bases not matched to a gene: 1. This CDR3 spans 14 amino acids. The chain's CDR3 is CASSERGTYNEQFF. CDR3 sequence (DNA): TGTGCCAGCAGCGAGCGGGGGACCTACAATGAGCAGTTCTTC. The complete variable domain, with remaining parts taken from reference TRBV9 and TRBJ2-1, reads DSGVTQTPKHLITATGQRVTLRCSPRSGDLSVYWYQQSLDQGLQFLIQYYNGEERAKGNILERFSAQQFPDLHSELNLSSLELGDSALYFCASSERGTYNEQFFGPGTRLTVL.

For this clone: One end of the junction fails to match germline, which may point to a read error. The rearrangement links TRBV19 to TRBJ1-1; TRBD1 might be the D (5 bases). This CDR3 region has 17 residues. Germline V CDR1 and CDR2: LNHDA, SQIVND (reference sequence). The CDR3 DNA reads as TGTGGCAGTAGTACCGCGGGGGAGAGGGTGCGGTATACTGAAGCTTTCTTT. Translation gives CGSSTAGERVRYTEAFF.

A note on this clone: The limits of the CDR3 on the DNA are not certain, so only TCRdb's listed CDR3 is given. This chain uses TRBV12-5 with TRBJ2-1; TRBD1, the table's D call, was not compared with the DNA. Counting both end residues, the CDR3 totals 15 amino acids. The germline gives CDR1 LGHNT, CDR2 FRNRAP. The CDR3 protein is CASGSGQGSFNEQFF.

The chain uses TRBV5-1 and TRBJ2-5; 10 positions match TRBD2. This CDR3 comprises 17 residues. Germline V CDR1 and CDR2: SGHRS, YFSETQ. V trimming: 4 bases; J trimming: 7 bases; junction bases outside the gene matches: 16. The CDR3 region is CASSQGDPGLARGTQYF. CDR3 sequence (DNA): TGCGCCAGCAGCCAGGGGGATCCGGGACTAGCGAGGGGGACCCAGTACTTC.

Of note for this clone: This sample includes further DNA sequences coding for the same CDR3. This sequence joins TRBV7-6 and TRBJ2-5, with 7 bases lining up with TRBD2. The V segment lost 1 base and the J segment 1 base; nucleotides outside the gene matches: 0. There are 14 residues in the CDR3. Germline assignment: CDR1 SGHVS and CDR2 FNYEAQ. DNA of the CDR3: TGTGCCAGCAGCTTAGGGGGGGGCCAAGAGACCCAGTACTTC. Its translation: CASSLGGGQETQYF.